One and the same sample provided the 14 T cell receptor beta chains below, sequenced in a study of blood T cells in healthy people across ages. A second PCR, run for about 6 to 11 cycles, used a sample-barcoded 5' primer plus a J-beta primer mix. TCRdb processed the 5' RACE reads anew with MiXCR; each CDR3 protein has one entry. Here the sample spans 1.5 million to 2 million distinct CDR3 sequences, just under 50% being singletons. Sample: blood. The receptor set was obtained from a woman aged 40 to 50 in good health.

The chain couples TRBV4-3 to TRBJ1-3; 7 positions match TRBD1. The germline CDR1 and CDR2 sequences are LGHNA and YSLEER. The trim removed 2 bases at V and 4 bases at J, leaving 5 bases unmatched. CDR3 length: 15 amino acids. The DNA for the CDR3 is TGCGCCAGCAGCCAAATCGGGACAGAAGGAAACACCATATATTTT. Translating it yields CASSQIGTEGNTIYF.

The chain uses TRBV6-5 and TRBJ2-1, with 9 bases that match TRBD1. The CDR3 has 14 amino acids. The V and J ends lost 5 bases and 9 bases, in that order; junction bases with no gene match: 8. Looked up from germline, CDR1 is MNHEY and CDR2 is SVGAGI. The CDR3 region has the DNA TGTGCCAGCAGTATCGGGACAGGGACGGGTGAGCAGTTCTTC. Amino acids: CASSIGTGTGEQFF.

The V gene is TRBV13, the J gene TRBJ2-4; 9 positions agree with TRBD2. The assigned J gene may be wrong: the sequence end matches TRBJ2-7 better. The CDR3 has 15 amino acids. The germline V gene has CDR1 PRHDT and CDR2 FYEKMQ (reference sequence). For the CDR3, the DNA is TGTGCCAGCAGCCGATCTTCGGGACTAGCAGACGAGCAGTACTTC. This translates into CASSRSSGLADEQYF.

J is TRBJ2-5 and V is TRBV20-1; D ambiguous. This CDR3 spans 17 amino acids. The V and J ends lost 0 bases and 6 bases respectively, with 23 bases between them. Germline assignment: CDR1 DFQATT and CDR2 SNEGSKA (reference sequence). CDR3 bases: TGCAGTGCTAGAGATTCAGGAGCCGGGCATGAGATAAAGACCCAGTACTTC. This codes for CSARDSGAGHEIKTQYF.

The gene calls are TRBV7-2 and TRBJ1-2; 7 nucleotides match TRBD1. CDR1 and CDR2 (germline): SGHTA, FQGNSA. Trimming removed 3 bases from V and 4 bases from J; junction bases left unmatched: 5. The CDR3 covers 14 residues. The CDR3 protein is CASSFRGHSYGYTF. CDR3 coding DNA: TGTGCCAGCAGCTTTAGGGGGCATAGCTATGGCTACACCTTC.

Notes on this clonotype: A much larger clone sits a single nucleotide away, making a read error possible. The chain carries TRBV27 and TRBJ2-1, with TRBD1 identical over 7 bases. The CDR3 consists of 13 residues. The trim removed 8 bases at V and 0 bases at J, leaving 1 base unmatched. Germline assignment: CDR1 MNHEY and CDR2 SMNVEV (reference sequence). This chain's CDR3 is CASGQVSYNEQFF. The CDR3 region has the DNA TGTGCCAGCGGACAGGTCTCCTACAATGAGCAGTTCTTC.

This sequence joins TRBV29-1 and TRBJ2-4, with a weak D call TRBD1 (7 bases). The DNA end is more similar to TRBJ2-7, so the J call may be wrong. CDR3 length: 13 amino acids. Germline loops: CDR1 SQVTM, CDR2 ANQGSEA. The chain's CDR3 is CSVEVARGAEQYF. The DNA for the CDR3 is TGCAGCGTTGAAGTTGCCAGGGGGGCCGAGCAGTACTTC.

This clonotype was seen a handful of times. The V call is TRBV27, the J call TRBJ2-5, with 8 bases identical to TRBD1. The J call is in doubt because the DNA end fits TRBJ2-7 better. The CDR3 is made up of 15 amino acids. The germline V gene encodes CDR1 MNHEY and CDR2 SMNVEV (reference sequence). CDR3 coding DNA: TGTGCCAGCAGTTTTCGTCCGGGACAGGATTACGAGCAGTACTTC. This encodes CASSFRPGQDYEQYF.

To note about this clonotype: At one boundary the junction diverges from the germline segment, which might be a read error. The V call is TRBV12-3 or TRBV12-4, the J call TRBJ1-5, with D unclear. There are 14 residues in the CDR3. The CDR3 loop reads CASSLGGDNQSQHF. The CDR3, as DNA: TGTGCCAGCAGTCTCGGTGGCGACAATCAGTCCCAGCATTTT.

This chain uses TRBV24-1 with TRBJ2-1; the match to TRBD2 covers 9 bases. V lost 2 bases to trimming and J lost 3 bases; unmatched junction nucleotides: 4. The germline V gene encodes CDR1 KGHDR and CDR2 SFDVKD. This CDR3 comprises 16 residues. CDR3 nucleotides: TGTGCCACCAGTGATTCGGGGACTAGCAACTACAATGAGCAGTTCTTC. Translated: CATSDSGTSNYNEQFF.

Only a few counts were recorded for this clonotype. The chain carries TRBV11-2 and TRBJ2-1, with 12 bases identical to TRBD2. The CDR3 has 18 residues. Germline CDR1 reads SGHAT; CDR2 reads FQNNGV. Unmatched junction bases numbered 7, after V lost 4 bases and J lost 0 bases. CDR3 amino acids: CASSSGASGGASYNEQFF. DNA for the CDR3: TGTGCCAGCAGCTCTGGGGCTAGCGGGGGGGCCTCCTACAATGAGCAGTTCTTC.

This clonotype has only one observation. The gene calls are TRBV6-5 and TRBJ1-4; 10 bases map to TRBD1. V dropped 6 bases and J dropped 8; count of bases not matched to a gene: 6. The CDR3 length is 14 residues. The germline CDR1 and CDR2 sequences are MNHEY and SVGAGI. CDR3 nucleotides: TGTGCCAGCAGGGGGGGGACAGGGGACGAAAAACTGTTTTTT. Its protein product is CASRGGTGDEKLFF.

This chain joins TRBV12-3 or TRBV12-4 and TRBJ1-3; TRBD1 matches at 7 bases. Trimming took 5 bases from V and 7 from J; bases not matched to a gene: 11. The CDR3 has 15 residues. The CDR3 coding sequence is TGTGCCAGCAGTCCGACGGACAGGAGGGCGAACACCATATATTTT. Translating gives CASSPTDRRANTIYF.

The J gene is TRBJ1-1, the V gene TRBV2, with D perhaps matching TRBD1 (5 bases). V was clipped by 6 bases and J by 1 base, with 15 bases between them. CDR1 SNHLY and CDR2 FYNNEI come from the germline V gene. The CDR3 has 15 residues. DNA of the CDR3: TGTGCCAGCAGCAATAGCGGGACTCAGAACACTGAAGCTTTCTTT. Translating gives CASSNSGTQNTEAFF. Combining the CDR3 with reference TRBV2 and TRBJ1-1 gives the whole variable domain EPEVTQTPSHQVTQMGQEVILRCVPISNHLYFYWYRQILGQKVEFLVSFYNNEISEKSEIFDDQFSVERPDGSNFTLKIRSTKLEDSAMYFCASSNSGTQNTEAFFGQGTRLTVV.